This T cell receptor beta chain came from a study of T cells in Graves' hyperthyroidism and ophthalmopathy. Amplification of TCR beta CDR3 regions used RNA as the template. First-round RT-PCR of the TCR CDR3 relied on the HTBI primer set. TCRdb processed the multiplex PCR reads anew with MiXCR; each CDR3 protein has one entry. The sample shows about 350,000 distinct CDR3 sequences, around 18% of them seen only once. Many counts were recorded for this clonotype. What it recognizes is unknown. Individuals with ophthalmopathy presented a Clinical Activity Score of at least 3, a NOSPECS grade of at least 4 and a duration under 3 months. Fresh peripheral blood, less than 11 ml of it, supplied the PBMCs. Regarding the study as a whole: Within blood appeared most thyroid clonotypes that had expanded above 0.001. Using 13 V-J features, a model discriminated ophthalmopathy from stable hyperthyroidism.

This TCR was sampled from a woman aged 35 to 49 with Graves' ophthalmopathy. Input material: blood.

This chain's CDR3 is CASITQGWNTEAFF. In DNA, the CDR3 is TGTGCCAGTATCACACAGGGATGGAACACTGAAGCTTTCTTT. The V and J genes are TRBV19 and TRBJ1-1; D may be TRBD1 (6 bases). CDR1 and CDR2 (germline): LNHDA, SQIVND (reference sequence). Trimming took off 7 bases at V and 1 base at J, with 13 bases between the two ends. The length of the CDR3 is 14 residues.